The next 20 T cell receptor beta chains were all read from a single sample in a study of human T cells and chemical hapten exposure. TCRdb passed the RACE reads through MiXCR, listing each CDR3 protein once. The repertoire includes approximately 52,000 distinct CDR3 sequences, over 8% of them detected once, and 11% to 15% sits in the top ten. Time point described: pre-sensitization, week 0. This sample's treatment: therapeutic diphenylcyclopropenone sensitization with weekly scalp DPC. The sequencing here drew on whole blood, taken in connection with sensitization to the hapten diphenylcyclopropenone (DPC). These TCRs come from a woman aged 40 to 50 with alopecia areata. Some clones in this sample may be carry-over from other donors' samples.

The rearrangement joins TRBV2 to TRBJ1-6, with 11 positions matching TRBD1. The length of the CDR3 is 15 residues. Germline CDR1 reads SNHLY; CDR2 reads FYNNEI. The V segment lost 7 bases and the J segment 5 bases; nucleotides outside the gene matches: 4. DNA for the CDR3: TGTGCCAGCAACCCGGACAGGGGGCATAATTCACCCCTCCACTTT. It encodes CASNPDRGHNSPLHF.

This clonotype was counted only a few times. The chain links TRBV4-2 to TRBJ2-3, with TRBD2 identical over 9 bases. CDR3 length: 15 amino acids. J lost 5 bases, V lost 5 bases, and 8 bases had no gene match. Looked up from germline, CDR1 is LGHNA and CDR2 is YNFKEQ. The CDR3 is CASSEGLAVVDTQYF. The CDR3 DNA reads TGTGCCAGCAGCGAGGGACTAGCCGTCGTAGATACGCAGTATTTT.

This clonotype was detected many times. The rearrangement joins TRBV24-1 to TRBJ2-2, with TRBD2 as a possible D gene (6 bases). There are 19 residues in the CDR3. With 9 bases removed from V and 2 bases from J, the gap between germline ends came to 27 bases. The germline CDR1 and CDR2 sequences are KGHDR and SFDVKD. For the CDR3, the DNA is TGTGCCACCGGAGGCAGAACTGCAACTAGCCTTTCTAACACCGGGGAGCTGTTTTTT. It specifies CATGGRTATSLSNTGELFF.

In its sample, this clonotype ranks as medium-sized. V gene TRBV5-5 combines with J gene TRBJ1-5; 10 nucleotides match TRBD1. Germline CDR1 reads SGHKS; CDR2 reads YYEKEE (reference sequence). V gave up 4 bases and J gave up 2 bases; unmatched junction bases: 6. This CDR3 spans 16 amino acids. CDR3 DNA sequence: TGTGCCAGCAGCCCTAGACAGGGGGCTGGCAATCAGCCCCAGCATTTT. Translated, it gives CASSPRQGAGNQPQHF.

At least ten counts were recorded for this clonotype. The chain uses TRBV20-1 and TRBJ1-5; 8 bases fit TRBD1. CDR1 DFQATT and CDR2 SNEGSKA come from the germline V gene (reference sequence). The length of the CDR3 is 11 residues. CDR3 coding DNA: TGCAAAGGACAGGGAAATCAGCCCCAGCATTTT. This codes for CKGQGNQPQHF.

This clonotype showed up many times. The gene calls are TRBV5-1 and TRBJ1-1; 10 bases agree with TRBD1. Germline V gene data show CDR1 as SGHRS and CDR2 as YFSETQ. V dropped 0 bases and J dropped 6; count of bases not matched to a gene: 2. The CDR3 extends over 14 amino acids. CDR3 protein: CASSLGQGAAEAFF. CDR3 nucleotide sequence: TGCGCCAGCAGCTTGGGACAGGGGGCGGCTGAAGCTTTCTTT.

In this sample, this clonotype turned up once. This may come from a read error, since a much larger clone is one base off. The chain uses TRBV18 and TRBJ1-2, with unresolved D. The CDR3 is made up of 14 amino acids. Germline CDR1 reads KGHSH; CDR2 reads LQKENI. V lost 2 bases and J 9 bases, leaving 16 bases between the germline ends. CDR3 in amino acids: CASSPGMVLTSYTF. CDR3 nucleotides: TGTGCCAGCTCACCAGGGATGGTCCTAACGAGCTACACCTTC.

This clonotype was detected a few times. This sequence joins TRBV20-1 and TRBJ2-7; the match to TRBD2 covers 7 bases. Germline loops: CDR1 DFQATT, CDR2 SNEGSKA (reference sequence). V dropped 6 bases and J dropped 3; count of bases not matched to a gene: 11. The CDR3 is 14 residues long. CDR3 residues: CSASPSGGGYEQYF. As DNA, the CDR3 is TGCAGTGCCTCACCGTCGGGCGGGGGCTACGAGCAGTACTTC.

As regards this clonotype: At one end, the junction sequence differs from germline, possibly due to a read error. The V gene is TRBV4-1, the J gene TRBJ2-7; tentatively, D is TRBD1 (5 bases). The CDR3 contains 12 residues. The germline V gene has CDR1 MGHRA and CDR2 YSYEKL. The CDR3 nucleotides are TGCGCCAGCAGCCAAGGCCCCACGTTGCAGGGCTTC. It is translated as CASSQGPTLQGF.

This clonotype was detected many times. The J gene is TRBJ2-7, the V gene TRBV19; 7 bases fit TRBD1. The CDR3 length is 15 residues. V trimming: 3 bases; J trimming: 3 bases; junction bases outside the gene matches: 8. Germline values: CDR1 LNHDA, CDR2 SQIVND (reference sequence). The DNA of the CDR3 is TGTGCCAGTAGTATGAGACAGGGATTAAGCTACGAGCAGTACTTC. Residues: CASSMRQGLSYEQYF.

This clonotype has ten or more counts. The chain carries TRBV7-6 and TRBJ2-5, with TRBD1 identical over 11 bases. Trimming took 1 base from V and 4 from J; bases not matched to a gene: 5. Germline V gives CDR1 SGHVS, CDR2 FNYEAQ. This CDR3 is built from 16 residues. The chain's CDR3 is CASSLGKDRGRETQYF. The CDR3 DNA sequence: TGTGCCAGCAGCTTAGGGAAGGACAGGGGGCGAGAGACCCAGTACTTC.

This clonotype has more than one count but fewer than ten. This chain uses TRBV7-9 with TRBJ1-2, with 12 bases that match TRBD1. Trimming removed 0 bases from V and 7 bases from J; junction bases left unmatched: 3. The CDR3 consists of 15 residues. The V gene's germline CDR1 is SEHNR and CDR2 FQNEAQ (reference sequence). The CDR3 DNA is TGTGCCAGCAGCTTAGCGGGACAGGGGGCGTTTGGCTACACCTTC. As protein: CASSLAGQGAFGYTF.

This clonotype was recorded at least ten times. The chain employs TRBV5-1 and TRBJ1-1; D might be TRBD1 (5 bases). In germline, CDR1 is SGHRS, CDR2 YFSETQ. Trimming removed 8 bases from V and 3 bases from J, with 11 bases in between. The CDR3 has 12 residues. The CDR3 loop is CARGGGDTEAFF. DNA for the CDR3: TGCGCCAGGGGCGGGGGAGACACTGAAGCTTTCTTT.

The table lists this clonotype with many counts. A read error may produce the germline difference seen at one junction end. This chain connects TRBV29-1 to TRBJ2-7, with 7 bases that match TRBD1. This CDR3 contains 13 residues. Germline V gene data show CDR1 as SQVTM and CDR2 as ANQGSEA. Written as DNA, the CDR3 is TGCAGCGCGCAGGGACAGCTCTCCCACGAGCAGTACTTC. This gives the protein CSAQGQLSHEQYF.

This clonotype was seen a handful of times. The chain is built from TRBV4-1 and TRBJ2-1; D ambiguous. Trimming removed 1 base at V and 3 bases at J, with 4 bases between. Germline CDR1 reads MGHRA; CDR2 reads YSYEKL. This CDR3 is 13 amino acids long. The CDR3 region has the DNA TGCGCCAGCAGCCAAGTTCTCTACAATGAGCAGTTCTTC. This encodes CASSQVLYNEQFF.

This clonotype was counted only a few times. This chain links TRBV18 with TRBJ1-4; D is ambiguous. Germline CDR1 KGHSH, CDR2 LQKENI. Deletions cut 3 bases from V and 8 bases from J, with 16 bases between. The CDR3 totals 15 residues. As DNA, the CDR3 is TGTGCCAGCTCACCCCCGGACGGACCCAAAGAAAAACTGTTTTTT. Its protein product is CASSPPDGPKEKLFF.

This clonotype came up many times. CDR3 in amino acids: CASSLDGNYGYTF. In DNA form, the CDR3 reads TGTGCCAGCAGTTTGGACGGAAACTATGGCTACACCTTC. The rearrangement uses TRBV12-3 or TRBV12-4 and TRBJ1-2; D remains ambiguous. This CDR3 region has 13 residues. V was pared by 3 bases and J by 2 bases, with 7 bases between.

This clonotype was seen many times. J is TRBJ1-5 and V is TRBV20-1; D is uncertain. V shed 3 bases and J shed 6 bases, with 9 bases lying between them. Germline V CDR1 and CDR2: DFQATT, SNEGSKA (reference sequence). The CDR3 consists of 12 residues. The DNA for the CDR3 is TGCAGTGCTAGCGGTAGTGGTCAGCCCCAGCATTTT. Translated, it gives CSASGSGQPQHF.

The sample holds many counts of this clonotype. The chain recombines TRBV7-6 with TRBJ1-5, with 7 bases lining up with TRBD1. The junction had 7 bases not matched to a gene; V was cut back by 2 bases and J by 6 bases. The germline V gene encodes CDR1 SGHVS and CDR2 FNYEAQ. The CDR3 is 15 residues long. The CDR3 sequence is CASSLYSTGTQPQHF. The CDR3 DNA follows: TGTGCCAGCAGCTTATATTCGACAGGGACTCAGCCCCAGCATTTT.

This clonotype was detected a few times. The CDR3, as DNA: TGCGCCAGCAGCTTGACTAGCACCGGAGAGACCCAGTACTTC. Protein: CASSLTSTGETQYF. The J gene is TRBJ2-5, the V gene TRBV5-1, with D possibly TRBD2 on 6 matching bases. CDR1 and CDR2 (germline): SGHRS, YFSETQ. Between the trimmed V and J ends, which lost 1 base and 4 bases, there was a span of 11 bases. CDR3 length: 14 amino acids.